The 19 T cell receptor beta chains presented below share a single source sample, sequenced in a study of blood T cells in healthy people across ages. Then a second PCR, running roughly 7 to 11 cycles, was carried out with a sample-barcoded 5' primer and a J-beta primer mix. Via MiXCR, TCRdb re-called the 5' RACE reads, giving one row per CDR3 protein. The sample records a few hundred thousand distinct CDR3 sequences, 27% being singletons. Sequencing was done on a sample of blood. These TCRs come from a woman in her 70s in good health.

The chain is built from TRBV24-1 and TRBJ2-1; maybe TRBD1 (6 bases). The V end lost 1 base, the J end lost 0 bases, and 9 bases lay between the germline ends. CDR1 and CDR2 (germline): KGHDR, SFDVKD. The CDR3 sequence is 16 residues long. The CDR3 DNA follows: TGTGCCACCAGTGATTTTACAGGGCGCTCCTACAATGAGCAGTTCTTC. This encodes CATSDFTGRSYNEQFF.

This clonotype occurred a few times. The J gene is TRBJ2-2, the V gene TRBV9; D assignment may be TRBD1 or TRBD2 (6 bases each). CDR3 size: 16 residues. Germline-derived CDR1 and CDR2 are SGDLS and YYNGEE. With 0 bases removed from V and 1 base from J, the gap between germline ends came to 10 bases. The CDR3 is CASSVEGGGNTGELFF. The CDR3 coding sequence is TGTGCCAGCAGCGTAGAGGGGGGAGGGAACACCGGGGAGCTGTTTTTT.

The rearrangement links TRBV6-2 or TRBV6-3 to TRBJ2-5, with 11 nucleotides matching TRBD2. Germline V gene sequence: CDR1 MNHEY, CDR2 SVGEGT. The V and J ends lost 7 bases and 5 bases, in that order; junction bases with no gene match: 9. CDR3 length: 15 residues. The CDR3 is CASTRARTSGETQYF. In DNA form, the CDR3 reads TGTGCCAGCACCCGGGCTCGGACTAGCGGGGAGACCCAGTACTTC.

There are many counts of this clonotype. This chain connects TRBV29-1 to TRBJ2-2; 8 nucleotides agree with TRBD2. CDR3 size: 13 residues. Trimming cost V 7 bases and J 5 bases; bases outside gene matches: 6. The germline CDR1 and CDR2 sequences are SQVTM and ANQGSEA. The CDR3: CSGLSGGTGELFF. CDR3 sequence (DNA): TGCAGCGGACTCAGCGGGGGAACCGGGGAGCTGTTTTTT.

This clonotype came up a few times. The chain combines TRBV7-2 with TRBJ2-3; the match to TRBD2 covers 10 bases. V was pared by 0 bases and J by 5 bases, with 8 bases of the junction left unmatched. CDR1 is SGHTA, CDR2 FQGNSA, per germline. The CDR3 length is 17 residues. The CDR3 here is CASSLAGPSGGQDTQYF. CDR3 nucleotides: TGTGCCAGCAGCTTAGCAGGGCCTAGCGGGGGTCAAGATACGCAGTATTTT.

This clonotype was seen a handful of times. The rearrangement uses TRBV12-3 or TRBV12-4 and TRBJ2-3; D is ambiguous. This CDR3 contains 14 residues. V was trimmed by 1 base and J by 6 bases, leaving 11 bases between them. DNA of the CDR3: TGTGCCAGCAGTTTAGACTCCCAAGGGGATACGCAGTATTTT. This sequence encodes CASSLDSQGDTQYF.

This clonotype was recorded a few times. The rearrangement joins TRBV20-1 to TRBJ2-1, with D uncertain. This CDR3 has 15 amino acids. Germline assignment: CDR1 DFQATT and CDR2 SNEGSKA (reference sequence). V was shortened by 0 bases and J by 2 bases, with 11 bases between the two germline ends. CDR3 sequence (DNA): TGCAGTGCTAGAGAGCGGCAGGACCCCTACAATGAGCAGTTCTTC. It codes for CSARERQDPYNEQFF.

This sequence joins TRBV15 and TRBJ2-7; no reliable D call. The V end lost 0 bases, the J end lost 3 bases, and 12 bases lay between the germline ends. Germline V gene sequence: CDR1 LNHNV, CDR2 YYDKDF (reference sequence). This CDR3 region has 15 residues. CDR3 nucleotide sequence: TGTGCCACCAGCAGAGATCCACTGAGAAACTACGAGCAGTACTTC. This encodes CATSRDPLRNYEQYF.

This clonotype was seen a few times. The chain links TRBV10-3 to TRBJ2-5; weak D call: TRBD2 (7 bases). With 3 bases removed from V and 5 bases from J, the gap between germline ends came to 10 bases. The CDR3 loop spans 13 amino acids. Germline CDR1 and CDR2: ENHRY and SYGVKD. CDR3 residues: CAISDGGAETQYF. In DNA form, the CDR3 reads TGTGCCATCAGTGATGGGGGGGCGGAGACCCAGTACTTC.

The chain couples TRBV5-1 to TRBJ1-1; D gene unclear. Germline V gene lookup returns CDR1 SGHRS and CDR2 YFSETQ. The CDR3 loop spans 14 amino acids. V gave up 0 bases and J gave up 4 bases, with 10 bases separating them. The CDR3 DNA is TGCGCCAGCAGCTTGGTCCCGGGTCTCACTGAAGCTTTCTTT. Protein sequence: CASSLVPGLTEAFF.

V is TRBV5-1 and J is TRBJ2-5, with a weak D call TRBD2 (6 bases). The V and J ends lost 0 bases and 4 bases respectively, with 19 bases between them. Germline-derived CDR1 and CDR2 are SGHRS and YFSETQ. CDR3 length equals 17 residues. The CDR3 here is CASSLGQSTRAGETQYF. The CDR3 region has the DNA TGCGCCAGCAGCTTGGGCCAGTCGACTAGGGCGGGAGAGACCCAGTACTTC. Looking up the rest from reference TRBV5-1 and TRBJ2-5 gives the full variable domain: KAGVTQTPRYLIKTRGQQVTLSCSPISGHRSVSWYQQTPGQGLQFLFEYFSETQRNKGNFPGRFSGRQFSNSRSEMNVSTLELGDSALYLCASSLGQSTRAGETQYFGPGTRLLVL.

The table lists this clonotype with a few counts. Mismatch with germline at one junction end may stem from a read error. The chain joins TRBV12-3 or TRBV12-4 to TRBJ2-5, with a tentative D call TRBD1 (6 bases). The assigned J gene may be wrong: the sequence end matches TRBJ2-1 better. The CDR3 extends over 13 amino acids. The CDR3 region has the DNA TGTGTCAGCAGTCCCTTCAGGGGAAATGAGCAGTTCTTC. Translating it yields CVSSPFRGNEQFF.

The chain's CDR3 is CASSPLGRGTETQYF. DNA of the CDR3: TGTGCCAGCAGCCCCTTAGGGAGAGGGACAGAGACCCAGTACTTC. The chain employs TRBV21-1 and TRBJ2-5; whether TRBD1, the table's D call, matches the DNA was not checked. TRBV21-1 has pseudogene status. CDR3 length: 15 residues.

The chain links TRBV4-2 to TRBJ2-1; a weak D match, TRBD2 (6 bases). This CDR3 is built from 17 residues. Trimming stripped 0 bases from V and 2 bases from J, with 14 bases between. In germline, CDR1 is LGHNA, CDR2 YNFKEQ. In DNA form, the CDR3 reads TGTGCCAGCAGCCAAGATATTTCGGGACTCACCTACAATGAGCAGTTCTTC. It codes for CASSQDISGLTYNEQFF.

The V and J genes are TRBV10-3 and TRBJ2-6, with D tentatively TRBD2 (5 bases). Trimming took off 0 bases at V and 4 bases at J, with 10 bases between the two ends. The CDR3 is made up of 16 amino acids. Germline V lookup: CDR1 ENHRY, CDR2 SYGVKD. CDR3 sequence (DNA): TGTGCCATCAGTGAGTCGAGGGCGCAAGGGGCCAACGTCCTGACTTTC. It translates to CAISESRAQGANVLTF.

In this sample, this clonotype turned up a few times. The chain has TRBV30 and TRBJ2-7, with D unclear. The germline V and J ends were trimmed by 5 bases and 3 bases, with 5 bases remaining between them. Looked up from germline, CDR1 is GTSNPN and CDR2 is SVGIG (reference sequence). The CDR3 has 10 residues. The CDR3 bases are TGTGCCTGGGGAATCTACGAGCAGTACTTC. Its protein is CAWGIYEQYF.

J is TRBJ1-5 and V is TRBV3-1; possibly TRBD1 for D (6 bases). Between the trimmed V and J ends, which lost 1 base and 5 bases, there was a span of 9 bases. CDR1 LGHDT and CDR2 YNNKEL come from the germline V gene (reference sequence). The CDR3 spans 14 residues. The CDR3 loop reads CASSQGAGDQPQHF. The CDR3 DNA sequence: TGTGCCAGCAGCCAAGGGGCAGGGGATCAGCCCCAGCATTTT.

Concerning this clonotype: Germline is not matched at one junction end, which may reflect a read error. The rearrangement joins TRBV7-2 to TRBJ1-2, with no clear D. The CDR3 totals 15 residues. CDR1 is SGHTA and CDR2 is FQGNSA in the germline V gene. The CDR3 nucleotides are TGTGCCAGCAAACTGTCTACAACGGCTAACTATAGCTACACCTTC. It specifies CASKLSTTANYSYTF. Full variable domain (rest looked up from reference TRBV7-2 and TRBJ1-2): GAGVSQSPSNKVTEKGKDVELRCDPISGHTALYWYRQSLGQGLEFLIYFQGNSAPDKSGLPSDRFSAERTGGSVSTLTIQRTQQEDSAVYLCASKLSTTANYSYTFGSGTRLTVV.

The chain employs TRBV4-2 and TRBJ1-1, with D tentatively TRBD1 (6 bases). CDR1 is LGHNA and CDR2 is YNFKEQ in the germline V gene. The V gene lost 3 bases and the J gene lost 9 bases, with 11 bases spanning the gap. This CDR3 has 12 residues. The CDR3, as DNA: TGTGCCAGCAGCCACGAGGACAGTCAAGCTTTCTTT. It specifies CASSHEDSQAFF.